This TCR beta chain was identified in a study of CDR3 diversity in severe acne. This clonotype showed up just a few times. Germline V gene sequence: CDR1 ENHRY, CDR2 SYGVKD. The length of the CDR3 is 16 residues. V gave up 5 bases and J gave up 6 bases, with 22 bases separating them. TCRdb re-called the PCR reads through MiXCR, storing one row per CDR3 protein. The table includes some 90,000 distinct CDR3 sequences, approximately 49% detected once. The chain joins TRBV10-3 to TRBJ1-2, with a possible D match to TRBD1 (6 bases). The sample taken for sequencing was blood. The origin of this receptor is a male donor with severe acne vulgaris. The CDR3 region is CAISTARDIGGHGYTF. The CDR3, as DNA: TGTGCCATCAGTACGGCCCGGGACATCGGCGGCCATGGCTACACCTTC.